These 14 T cell receptor beta chains were all obtained from the same sample, sequenced in a study of cytomegalovirus exposure and HLA in healthy donors. The study ran its PCR with 60 Vbeta and 13 Jbeta primers. Libraries were prepared by immunoSEQ multiplex PCR; TCRdb keeps only in-frame clonotypes and omits some of them. The table includes roughly 110,000 clones, more than 65% detected once. The sequencing input was PBMCs. Receptors originate from a man aged 35 to 55 in good health and CMV-seropositive.

CDR3 in DNA: TGTGCCAGCAGCTCCAGGGGGCAGCTGGGAGATACGCAGTATTTT. Translating gives CASSSRGQLGDTQYF. This rearrangement joins TRBV7-3 to TRBJ2-3; 8 positions match TRBD1. V lost 4 bases to trimming and J lost 5 bases; unmatched junction nucleotides: 8. There are 15 residues in the CDR3. Per the germline V gene, CDR1 is SGHTA and CDR2 is FQGTGA.

The CDR3 protein is CASSEKGVALGEQFF. As DNA, the CDR3 is TGTGCCAGCAGTGAAAAAGGGGTCGCCTTGGGGGAGCAGTTCTTC. The J gene is TRBJ2-1, the V gene TRBV2, with D possibly TRBD1 on 5 matching bases. Germline CDR1 and CDR2: SNHLY and FYNNEI. The V end was cut by 2 bases, the J end by 10 bases, with 18 bases between. This CDR3 has 15 residues. Complete variable domain (other parts from reference TRBV2 and TRBJ2-1): EPEVTQTPSHQVTQMGQEVILRCVPISNHLYFYWYRQILGQKVEFLVSFYNNEISEKSEIFDDQFSVERPDGSNFTLKIRSTKLEDSAMYFCASSEKGVALGEQFFGPGTRLTVL.

V and J are TRBV6-1 and TRBJ1-6; TRBD1 is a possible D gene (6 bases). This CDR3 contains 17 residues. Trimming took off 0 bases at V and 7 bases at J, with 16 bases between the two ends. CDR1 is MNHNS and CDR2 is SASEGT in the germline V gene. The chain's CDR3 is CASSEAGDITGNSPLHF. Here the CDR3 DNA reads TGTGCCAGCAGTGAAGCCGGGGACATCACCGGCAATTCACCCCTCCACTTT.

In this sample, this clone turned up once. The germline gene is not matched at one end of the junction; a read error may be the cause. V and J are TRBV7-7 and TRBJ1-4; 9 nucleotides match TRBD1. The CDR3 covers 15 residues. CDR1 is SSHAT, CDR2 FNYEAQ, per germline (reference sequence). In nucleotides, the CDR3 is TGTGCTAGCAGCCCTTCCAGGACAGGGGTCGAAAAACTGTTTTTT. Translated: CASSPSRTGVEKLFF.

The rearrangement uses TRBV19 and TRBJ1-1; a weak D match, TRBD1 (6 bases). Trimming shortened V by 2 bases and J by 4 bases, and 23 bases separated the two germline ends. Germline V gene sequence: CDR1 LNHDA, CDR2 SQIVND (reference sequence). The CDR3 has 18 amino acids. This CDR3 is CASSISPGTIGRSTEAFF. The CDR3 DNA reads TGTGCCAGTAGTATATCCCCCGGGACAATTGGGCGAAGCACTGAAGCTTTCTTT.

The rearrangement uses TRBV6-4 and TRBJ2-3; D might be TRBD1 (5 bases). The CDR3 is 15 amino acids. The germline gives CDR1 MRHNA, CDR2 SNTAGT. Trimming stripped 3 bases from V and 7 bases from J, with 17 bases between. CDR3 sequence (DNA): TGTGCCAGCAGTGATCAGGGATTGGGGCCCAATACGCAGTATTTT. This sequence encodes CASSDQGLGPNTQYF.

V and J are TRBV30 and TRBJ2-7; tentatively, D is TRBD2 (5 bases). CDR3 length: 14 residues. Germline V lookup: CDR1 GTSNPN, CDR2 SVGIG (reference sequence). V lost 5 bases and J lost 7, with 21 bases in between. The chain's CDR3 is CAWGWTYPPEEQYF. The DNA for the CDR3 is TGTGCCTGGGGCTGGACTTACCCTCCGGAAGAGCAGTACTTC.

This clone has a handful of counts. The chain carries TRBV5-1 and TRBJ1-6; 10 nucleotides align to TRBD1. After removal of 0 bases from V and 4 bases from J, the junction contained 4 bases not matched to a gene. The CDR3 is made up of 17 amino acids. Germline CDR1 reads SGHRS; CDR2 reads YFSETQ. The CDR3 protein is CASSLVVGQGYNSPLHF. The CDR3 DNA reads as TGCGCCAGCAGCTTGGTTGTGGGACAGGGGTATAATTCACCCCTCCACTTT.

This rearrangement joins TRBV5-6 to TRBJ1-1; D remains ambiguous. The CDR3 has 13 amino acids. The germline V and J ends were trimmed by 1 base and 4 bases, with 8 bases remaining between them. CDR1 SGHDT and CDR2 YYEEEE come from the germline V gene. The CDR3 spells CASSLFESTEAFF. The CDR3 nucleotides are TGTGCCAGCAGCTTGTTTGAGAGCACTGAAGCTTTCTTT.

This clone has just a few counts. J is TRBJ2-1 and V is TRBV4-1; TRBD2 matches 9 bases. V shed 4 bases, J shed 4 bases, and the junction held 8 bases outside the gene matches. Germline V gives CDR1 MGHRA, CDR2 YSYEKL. This CDR3 comprises 16 residues. CDR3 protein: CASSPLAAGGYNEQFF. CDR3 coding DNA: TGCGCCAGCAGCCCCCTTGCGGCGGGGGGGTACAATGAGCAGTTCTTC.

This clone was detected once. The sample contains more than one DNA sequence encoding this CDR3. V gene TRBV6-1 combines with J gene TRBJ1-5, with D uncertain. Per germline, CDR1 MNHNS and CDR2 SASEGT. V was trimmed by 6 bases and J by 1 base, leaving 13 bases between them. The CDR3 covers 15 residues. CDR3 amino acids: CASRGALMSNQPQHF. Written as DNA, the CDR3 is TGTGCCAGCAGAGGAGCCCTTATGAGCAATCAGCCCCAGCATTTT.

The chain is built from TRBV28 and TRBJ2-7; TRBD2 matches at 11 bases. The CDR3 is made up of 15 amino acids. Germline CDR1 is MDHEN and CDR2 is SYDVKM. J lost 2 bases, V lost 6 bases, and 6 bases had no gene match. The CDR3 protein is CASRPLAGAPYEQYF. CDR3 in DNA: TGTGCCAGCAGACCACTAGCGGGGGCCCCCTACGAGCAGTACTTC.

This clone was recorded once. The chain employs TRBV7-8 and TRBJ1-6; 9 nucleotides agree with TRBD1. CDR3 length: 17 amino acids. V lost 2 bases to trimming and J lost 7 bases; unmatched junction nucleotides: 9. The germline V gene has CDR1 SGHVS and CDR2 FQNEAQ. The CDR3 DNA follows: TGTGCCAGCAGCTTAACCTCCGGGACAGGGTGGAATTCACCCCTCCACTTT. As protein: CASSLTSGTGWNSPLHF.

The genes are TRBV5-4 and TRBJ1-2; 9 bases agree with TRBD1. CDR3 length: 14 residues. V dropped 1 base and J dropped 7; count of bases not matched to a gene: 5. Looked up from germline, CDR1 is SGHNT and CDR2 is YYREEE (reference sequence). The CDR3 loop is CASSLLDRGGGYTF. Written as DNA, the CDR3 is TGTGCCAGCAGCTTGCTGGACAGGGGTGGTGGCTACACCTTC.